This TCR beta chain comes out of a study of T cells in Graves' hyperthyroidism and ophthalmopathy. Remarks on this clonotype: The antigen remains undetermined.

Amplification of TCR beta CDR3 regions was performed using RNA transcripts as template. During a first-round RT-PCR of the TCR CDR3, the HTBI primer set was used. TCRdb reprocessed the multiplex PCR reads via MiXCR and lists one record per CDR3 protein. The sample shows hundreds of thousands of distinct CDR3 sequences, approximately 16% of them seen only once. Every diagnosis used clinical symptoms, serum thyroxine and TRAb, thyroid ultrasound and orbital computed tomography. Findings of the study overall: The authors' 13 V-J model separated ophthalmopathy from stable hyperthyroidism.

The CDR3 spans 15 residues. The V segment lost 5 bases and the J segment 3 bases; nucleotides outside the gene matches: 6. Germline loops: CDR1 SEHNR, CDR2 FQNEAQ (reference sequence). This sequence joins TRBV7-9 and TRBJ2-1; 8 bases fit TRBD1. The TCR was taken from a woman between 18 and 29 years old with Graves' hyperthyroidism. The sequenced sample consisted of blood. Here the CDR3 reads CASSPRTGFYNEQFF. CDR3 bases: TGTGCCAGCAGCCCCCGGACAGGGTTCTACAATGAGCAGTTCTTC.